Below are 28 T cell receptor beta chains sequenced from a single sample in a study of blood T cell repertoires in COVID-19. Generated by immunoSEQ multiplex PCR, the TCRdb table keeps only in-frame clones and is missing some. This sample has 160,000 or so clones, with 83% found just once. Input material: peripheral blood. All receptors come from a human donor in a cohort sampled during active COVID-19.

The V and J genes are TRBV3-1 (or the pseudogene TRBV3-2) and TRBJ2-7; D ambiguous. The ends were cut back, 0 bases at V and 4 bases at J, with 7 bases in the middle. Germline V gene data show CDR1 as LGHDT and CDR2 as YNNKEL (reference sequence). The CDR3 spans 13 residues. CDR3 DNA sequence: TGTGCCAGCAGCCAAGATCCCCTATACGAGCAGTACTTC. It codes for CASSQDPLYEQYF.

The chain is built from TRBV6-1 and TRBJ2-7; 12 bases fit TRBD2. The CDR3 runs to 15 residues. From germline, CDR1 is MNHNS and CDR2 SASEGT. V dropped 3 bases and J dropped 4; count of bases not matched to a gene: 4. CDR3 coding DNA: TGTGCCAGCAGTGATCAGACTAGCGGGAGTTACGAGCAGTACTTC. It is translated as CASSDQTSGSYEQYF.

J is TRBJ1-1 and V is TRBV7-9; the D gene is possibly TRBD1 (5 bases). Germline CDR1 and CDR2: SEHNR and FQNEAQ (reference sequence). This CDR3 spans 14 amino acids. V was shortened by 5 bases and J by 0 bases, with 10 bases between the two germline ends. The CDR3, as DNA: TGTGCCAGCAGCCCCGACAGATTGAACACTGAAGCTTTCTTT. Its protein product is CASSPDRLNTEAFF.

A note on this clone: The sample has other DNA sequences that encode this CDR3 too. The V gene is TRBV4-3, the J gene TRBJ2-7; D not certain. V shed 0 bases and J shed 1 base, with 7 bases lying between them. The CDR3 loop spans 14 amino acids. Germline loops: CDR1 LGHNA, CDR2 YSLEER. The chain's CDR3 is CASSQDRGSYEQYF. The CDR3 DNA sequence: TGCGCCAGCAGCCAAGATAGAGGATCCTACGAGCAGTACTTC.

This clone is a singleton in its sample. CDR3 loop: CASSSEGYGANVLTF. The CDR3 nucleotides read TGCGCCAGCAGCTCGGAGGGGTATGGGGCCAACGTCCTGACTTTC. V is TRBV5-1 and J is TRBJ2-6, with D perhaps matching TRBD2 (6 bases). Between the trimmed V and J ends, which lost 3 bases and 3 bases, there was a span of 10 bases. Germline CDR1 is SGHRS and CDR2 is YFSETQ. The CDR3 covers 15 residues.

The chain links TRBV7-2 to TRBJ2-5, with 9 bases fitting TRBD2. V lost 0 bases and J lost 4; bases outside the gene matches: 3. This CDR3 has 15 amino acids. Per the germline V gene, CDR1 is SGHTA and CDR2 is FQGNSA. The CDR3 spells CASSLAGGGGETQYF. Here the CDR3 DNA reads TGTGCCAGCAGCTTAGCGGGCGGGGGGGGAGAGACCCAGTACTTC.

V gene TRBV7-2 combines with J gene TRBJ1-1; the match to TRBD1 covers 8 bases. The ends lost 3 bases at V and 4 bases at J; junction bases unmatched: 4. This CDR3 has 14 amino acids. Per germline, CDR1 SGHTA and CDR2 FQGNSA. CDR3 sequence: CASSLQGAGTEAFF. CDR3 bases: TGTGCCAGCAGCTTGCAGGGGGCTGGCACTGAAGCTTTCTTT.

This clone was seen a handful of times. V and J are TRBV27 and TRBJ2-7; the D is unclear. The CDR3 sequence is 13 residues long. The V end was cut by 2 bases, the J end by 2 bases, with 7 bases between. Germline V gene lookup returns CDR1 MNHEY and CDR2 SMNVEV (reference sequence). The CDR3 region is CASSLRQTYEQYF. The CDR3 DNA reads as TGTGCCAGCAGTTTACGTCAGACCTACGAGCAGTACTTC.

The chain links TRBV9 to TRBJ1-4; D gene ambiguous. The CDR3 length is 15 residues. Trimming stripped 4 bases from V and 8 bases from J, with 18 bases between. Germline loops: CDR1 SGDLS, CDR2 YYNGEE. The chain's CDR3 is CASSTRGMGGEKLFF. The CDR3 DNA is TGTGCCAGCAGCACAAGAGGGATGGGCGGCGAAAAACTGTTTTTT.

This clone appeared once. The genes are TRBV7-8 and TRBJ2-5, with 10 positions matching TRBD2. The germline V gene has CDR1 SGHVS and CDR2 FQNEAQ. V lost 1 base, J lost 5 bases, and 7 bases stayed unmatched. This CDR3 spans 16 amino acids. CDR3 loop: CASSLGSGGIWETQYF. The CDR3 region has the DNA TGTGCCAGCAGCTTAGGTAGCGGGGGGATCTGGGAGACCCAGTACTTC.

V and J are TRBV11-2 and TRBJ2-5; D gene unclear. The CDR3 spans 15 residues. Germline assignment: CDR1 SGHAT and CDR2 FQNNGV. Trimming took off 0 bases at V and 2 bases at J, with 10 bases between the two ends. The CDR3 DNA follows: TGTGCCAGCAGCTTAGAGGCTGGCTCGCAAGAGACCCAGTACTTC. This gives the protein CASSLEAGSQETQYF.

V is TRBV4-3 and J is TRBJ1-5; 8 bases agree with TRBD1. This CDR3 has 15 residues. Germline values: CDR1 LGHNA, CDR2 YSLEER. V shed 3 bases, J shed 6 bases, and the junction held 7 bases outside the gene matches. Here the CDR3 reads CASSQDPGGGQPQHF. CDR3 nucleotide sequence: TGCGCCAGCAGCCAGGACCCAGGGGGCGGTCAGCCCCAGCATTTT.

CDR3 loop: CATRGTGANEQFF. Here the CDR3 DNA reads TGTGCCACCAGGGGGACAGGGGCCAATGAGCAGTTCTTC. The chain joins TRBV24-1 to TRBJ2-1; 10 bases fit TRBD1. The germline gives CDR1 KGHDR, CDR2 SFDVKD. With V trimmed by 7 bases and J by 6 bases, 2 bases remained unmatched. CDR3 length equals 13 residues.

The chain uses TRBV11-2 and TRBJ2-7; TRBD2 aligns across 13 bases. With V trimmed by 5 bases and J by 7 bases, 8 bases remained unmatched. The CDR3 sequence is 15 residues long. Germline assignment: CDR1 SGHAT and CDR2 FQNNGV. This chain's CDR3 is CASSPLAGGPWEQYF. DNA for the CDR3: TGTGCCAGCAGCCCACTAGCGGGGGGGCCTTGGGAGCAGTACTTC.

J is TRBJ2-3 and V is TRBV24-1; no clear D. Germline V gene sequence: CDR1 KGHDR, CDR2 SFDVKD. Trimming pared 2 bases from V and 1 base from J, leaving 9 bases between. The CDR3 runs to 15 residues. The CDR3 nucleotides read TGTGCCACCAGTGATTCAGCTGCGGGCACAGATACGCAGTATTTT. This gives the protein CATSDSAAGTDTQYF.

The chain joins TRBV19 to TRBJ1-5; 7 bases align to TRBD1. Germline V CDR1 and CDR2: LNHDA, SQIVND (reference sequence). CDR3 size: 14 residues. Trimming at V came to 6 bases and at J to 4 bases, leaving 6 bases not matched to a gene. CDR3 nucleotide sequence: TGTGCCAGTAGGAAGGGACAGCTAAATCAGCCCCAGCATTTT. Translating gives CASRKGQLNQPQHF.

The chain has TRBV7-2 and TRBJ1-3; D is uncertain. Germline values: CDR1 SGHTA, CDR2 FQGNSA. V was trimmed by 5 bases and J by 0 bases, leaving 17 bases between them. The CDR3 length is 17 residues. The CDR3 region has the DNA TGTGCCAGCAGCACCCGGAGCGACCCCCTCTCTGGAAACACCATATATTTT. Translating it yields CASSTRSDPLSGNTIYF.

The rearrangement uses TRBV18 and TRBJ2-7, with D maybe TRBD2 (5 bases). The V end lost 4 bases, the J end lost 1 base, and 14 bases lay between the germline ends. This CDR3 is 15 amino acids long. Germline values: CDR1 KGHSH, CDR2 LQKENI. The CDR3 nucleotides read TGTGCCAGCTCACTCGGACCGGGATCATCCTACGAGCAGTACTTC. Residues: CASSLGPGSSYEQYF.

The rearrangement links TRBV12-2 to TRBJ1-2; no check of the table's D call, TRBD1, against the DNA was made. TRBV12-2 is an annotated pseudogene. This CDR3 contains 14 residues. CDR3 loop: CASRPGTGNYGYTF. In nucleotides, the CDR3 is TGTGCAAGTCGCCCCGGGACAGGGAACTATGGCTACACCTTC.

In nucleotides, the CDR3 is TGCGCCAGCAGCCAAGAAAGGGGACAGGGGCAGTACTTC. It translates to CASSQERGQGQYF. The J gene is TRBJ2-5, the V gene TRBV4-3, with 10 bases lining up with TRBD1. This CDR3 contains 13 residues. Trimming at V came to 0 bases and at J to 11 bases, leaving 3 bases not matched to a gene. CDR1 and CDR2 from the germline V gene are LGHNA and YSLEER.

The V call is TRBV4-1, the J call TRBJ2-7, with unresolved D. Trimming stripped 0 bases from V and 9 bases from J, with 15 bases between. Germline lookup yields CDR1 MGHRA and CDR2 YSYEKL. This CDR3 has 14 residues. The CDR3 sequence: CASSQDRVTEVQYF. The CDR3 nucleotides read TGCGCCAGCAGCCAAGATAGAGTAACCGAGGTGCAGTACTTC.

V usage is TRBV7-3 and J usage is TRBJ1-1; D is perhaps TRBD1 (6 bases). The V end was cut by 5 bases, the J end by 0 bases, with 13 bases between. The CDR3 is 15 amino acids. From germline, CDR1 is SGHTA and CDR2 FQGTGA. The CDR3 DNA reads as TGTGCCAGCAGCCCGTCGACAGGCTTGAACACTGAAGCTTTCTTT. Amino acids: CASSPSTGLNTEAFF.

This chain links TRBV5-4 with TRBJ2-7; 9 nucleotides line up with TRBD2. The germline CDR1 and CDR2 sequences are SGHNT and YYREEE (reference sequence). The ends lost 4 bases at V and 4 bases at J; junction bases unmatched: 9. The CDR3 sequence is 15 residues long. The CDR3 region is CASSHGLAGSYEQYF. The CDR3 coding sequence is TGTGCCAGCAGCCACGGCCTAGCGGGATCGTACGAGCAGTACTTC. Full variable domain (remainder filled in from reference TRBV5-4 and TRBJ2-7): ETGVTQSPTHLIKTRGQQVTLRCSSQSGHNTVSWYQQALGQGPQFIFQYYREEENGRGNFPPRFSGLQFPNYSSELNVNALELDDSALYLCASSHGLAGSYEQYFGPGTRLTVT.

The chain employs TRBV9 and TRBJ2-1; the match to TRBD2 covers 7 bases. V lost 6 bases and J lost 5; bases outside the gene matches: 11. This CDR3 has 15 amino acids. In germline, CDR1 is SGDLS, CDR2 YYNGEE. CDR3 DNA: TGTGCCAGCAACGCCCGGCTGGCGGGAGACAATGAGCAGTTCTTC. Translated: CASNARLAGDNEQFF.

DNA for the CDR3: TGCGCCAGCCCCGGGACAGGCGAGTTGCGGGTCCCCTCCTACGAGCAGTACTTC. It translates to CASPGTGELRVPSYEQYF. V usage is TRBV10-2 and J usage is TRBJ2-7; 8 nucleotides align to TRBD1. There are 18 residues in the CDR3. J gave up 0 bases and V 8 bases, and 18 bases lay outside the gene matches. CDR1 is WSHSY, CDR2 SAAADI, per germline.

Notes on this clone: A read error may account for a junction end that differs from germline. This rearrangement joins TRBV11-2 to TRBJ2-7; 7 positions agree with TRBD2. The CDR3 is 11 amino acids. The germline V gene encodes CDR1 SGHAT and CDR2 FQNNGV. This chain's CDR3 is CASSYLSGTNF. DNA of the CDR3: TGTGCCAGCAGCTACCTAAGCGGGACGAACTTC.

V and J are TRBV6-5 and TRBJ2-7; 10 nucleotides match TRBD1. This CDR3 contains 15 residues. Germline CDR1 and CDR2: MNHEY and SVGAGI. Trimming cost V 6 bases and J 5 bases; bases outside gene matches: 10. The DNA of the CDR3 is TGTGCCAGCAGCTCACTCGGGACAGGGGCGGACGAGCAGTACTTC. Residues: CASSSLGTGADEQYF.

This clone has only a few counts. The CDR3 region has the DNA TGTGCCAGCAGCCCCATAGTGGACAGGGGGTCGGGGGCTGAAGCTTTCTTT. Translation: CASSPIVDRGSGAEAFF. This chain joins TRBV3-1 (or the pseudogene TRBV3-2) and TRBJ1-1; 10 nucleotides align to TRBD1. Germline-derived CDR1 and CDR2 are LGHDT and YNNKEL (reference sequence). With V trimmed by 4 bases and J by 6 bases, 14 bases remained unmatched. This CDR3 has 17 residues.